The rows below give T cell receptor beta chains drawn from one sample of a study of Graves' ophthalmopathy and Graves' hyperthyroidism. One entry per CDR3 protein results from TCRdb running MiXCR on the multiplex PCR reads. The table includes about 600,000 distinct CDR3 sequences, about two fifths detected once. Sequenced material: peripheral blood or thyroid tissue (not recorded which). These receptors were taken from an adult man with Graves' hyperthyroidism. Both conserved end residues are part of each CDR3. Each record gives: D gene, J gene, clone size, V gene, CDR3 protein, CDR3 DNA. A D gene is named only where the DNA matches it firmly. Only some rows state a clone size, as once, few, many or a class for expanded clones.

>-|TRBJ2-3|-|TRBV12-3/TRBV12-4
CASSIYGGPASTDTQYF
TGTGCCAGCAGTATTTACGGGGGTCCCGCTAGCACAGATACGCAGTATTTT
>-|TRBJ1-2|many|TRBV19
CASSPEDRNYGYTF
TGTGCCAGTAGCCCAGAAGACAGGAACTATGGCTACACCTTC
>-|TRBJ2-7|-|TRBV19
CASMSGTVTYEQYF
TGTGCCAGTATGAGCGGGACAGTAACCTACGAGCAGTACTTC
>-|TRBJ2-7|many|TRBV7-9
CASGLHYEQYF
TGTGCCAGCGGCCTGCATTACGAGCAGTACTTC
>-|TRBJ2-7|-|TRBV5-1
CASSYRDTSPGEQYF
TGCGCCAGCAGCTACCGGGACACATCGCCCGGGGAGCAGTACTTC
>-|TRBJ1-6|-|TRBV4-2
CASSQDPGQQYNSPLHF
TGTGCCAGCAGCCAAGATCCAGGACAGCAATATAATTCACCCCTCCACTTT
>-|TRBJ1-1|many|TRBV7-9
CASSVTGEEAFF
TGTGCCAGCAGCGTAACAGGAGAGGAAGCTTTCTTT
>-|TRBJ1-1|-|TRBV5-1
CASSLKETGTEAFF
TGCGCCAGCAGCTTAAAGGAAACGGGGACTGAAGCTTTCTTT
>-|TRBJ2-7|few|TRBV7-9
CASSKTPGGSSYEQYF
TGTGCCAGCAGCAAAACCCCGGGTGGCTCCTCCTACGAGCAGTACTTC
>-|TRBJ1-1|many|TRBV7-9
CASSPRTARNTEAFF
TGTGCCAGCAGCCCCCGGACAGCTCGTAACACTGAAGCTTTCTTT
>-|TRBJ1-1|many|TRBV2
CASSSYEENTEAFF
TGTGCCAGCAGTTCATATGAGGAGAACACTGAAGCTTTCTTT
>TRBD1|TRBJ2-1|-|TRBV2
CASTRRDRNNEQFF
TGTGCCAGCACCCGCCGGGACAGGAACAATGAGCAGTTCTTC